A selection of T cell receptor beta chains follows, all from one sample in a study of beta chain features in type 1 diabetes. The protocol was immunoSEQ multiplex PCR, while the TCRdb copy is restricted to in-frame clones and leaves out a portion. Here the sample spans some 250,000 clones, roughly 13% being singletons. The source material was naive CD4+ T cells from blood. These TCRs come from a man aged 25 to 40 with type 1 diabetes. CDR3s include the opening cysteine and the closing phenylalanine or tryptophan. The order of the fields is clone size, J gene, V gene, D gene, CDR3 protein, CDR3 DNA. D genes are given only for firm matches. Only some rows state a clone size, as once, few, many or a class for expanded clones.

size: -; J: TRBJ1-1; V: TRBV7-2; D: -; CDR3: CASSVMGGGTEAFF; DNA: TGTGCCAGCAGCGTGATGGGTGGAGGCACTGAAGCTTTCTTT
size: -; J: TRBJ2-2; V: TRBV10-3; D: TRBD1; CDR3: CAISVTTGENGELFF; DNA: TGTGCCATCAGCGTGACGACAGGGGAAAACGGGGAGCTGTTTTTT
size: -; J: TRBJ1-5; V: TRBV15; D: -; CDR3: CATSKTRGNQPQHF; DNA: TGTGCCACCAGCAAGACCAGGGGCAATCAGCCCCAGCATTTT
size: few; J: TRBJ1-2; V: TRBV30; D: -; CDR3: CAWDSQANYGYTF; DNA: TGTGCCTGGGACTCGCAAGCTAACTATGGCTACACCTTC
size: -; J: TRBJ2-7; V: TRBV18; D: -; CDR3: CASSPGLDVGEQYF; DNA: TGTGCCAGCTCACCCGGACTTGATGTAGGGGAGCAGTACTTC
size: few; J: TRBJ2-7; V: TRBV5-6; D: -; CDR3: CASSLTGYSYEQYF; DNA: TGTGCCAGCAGCTTGACAGGTTACTCCTACGAGCAGTACTTC
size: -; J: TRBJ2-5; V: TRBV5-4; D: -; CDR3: CASSYPGSETQYF; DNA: TGTGCCAGCAGCTATCCAGGTTCGGAGACCCAGTACTTC
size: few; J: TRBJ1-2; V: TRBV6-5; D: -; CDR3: CASKKFQGINYGYTF; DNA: TGTGCCAGCAAGAAGTTTCAGGGGATTAACTATGGCTACACCTTC
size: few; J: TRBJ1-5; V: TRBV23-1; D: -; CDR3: CASSPSGGPNQPQHF; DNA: TGCGCCAGCAGTCCCTCAGGAGGTCCTAATCAGCCCCAGCATTTT
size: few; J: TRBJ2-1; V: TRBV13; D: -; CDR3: CASSGGLVNNEQFF; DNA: TGTGCCAGCAGCGGCGGACTGGTAAACAATGAGCAGTTCTTC
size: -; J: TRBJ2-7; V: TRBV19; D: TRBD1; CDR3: CASSNRGYEQYF; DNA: TGTGCCAGTAGTAACAGGGGGTACGAGCAGTACTTC
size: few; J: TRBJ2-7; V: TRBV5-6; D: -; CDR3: CASSLAYEQYF; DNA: TGTGCCAGCAGCCTCGCCTACGAGCAGTACTTC
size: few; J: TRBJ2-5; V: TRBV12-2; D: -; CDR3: CASRSWTGGACQETQYF; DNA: TGTGCAAGTCGCTCCTGGACAGGGGGCGCGTGTCAAGAGACCCAGTACTTC
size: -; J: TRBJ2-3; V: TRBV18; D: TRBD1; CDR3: CASSPQRDRLTDTQYF; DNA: TGTGCCAGCTCACCACAGAGGGACAGGCTCACAGATACGCAGTATTTT
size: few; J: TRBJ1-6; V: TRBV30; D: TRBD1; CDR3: CAWSGTGGSPLHF; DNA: TGTGCCTGGAGCGGGACAGGGGGTTCACCCCTCCACTTT
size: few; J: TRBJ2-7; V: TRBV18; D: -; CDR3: CASSPDRTHEQYF; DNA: TGTGCCAGCTCACCCGACAGGACCCACGAGCAGTACTTC
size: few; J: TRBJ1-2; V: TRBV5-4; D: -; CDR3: CASSAPSGDYGYTF; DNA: TGTGCCAGCAGCGCACCTTCAGGGGACTATGGCTACACCTTC
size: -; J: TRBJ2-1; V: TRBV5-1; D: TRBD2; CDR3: CASSVTGLADNEQFF; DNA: TGCGCCAGCAGCGTAACGGGACTAGCGGACAATGAGCAGTTCTTC
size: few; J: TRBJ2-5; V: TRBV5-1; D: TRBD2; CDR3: CASSLATSGQETQYF; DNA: TGCGCCAGCAGCTTGGCCACTAGCGGTCAAGAGACCCAGTACTTC
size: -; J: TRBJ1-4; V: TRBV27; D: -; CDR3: CASSGTGRANEKLFF; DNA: TGTGCCAGCAGTGGTACAGGAAGGGCTAATGAAAAACTGTTTTTT
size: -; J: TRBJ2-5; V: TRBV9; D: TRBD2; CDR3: CASSSSGEKQETQYF; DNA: TGTGCCAGCAGCTCCAGCGGGGAGAAGCAAGAGACCCAGTACTTC
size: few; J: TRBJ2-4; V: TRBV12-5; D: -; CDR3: CASGLERQLAKNIQYF; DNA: TGTGCTAGTGGTTTGGAGAGACAGTTAGCCAAAAACATTCAGTACTTC
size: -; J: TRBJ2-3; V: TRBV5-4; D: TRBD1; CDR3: CASSLPPDRSYTDTQYF; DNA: TGTGCCAGCAGCTTGCCACCGGACAGGAGTTACACAGATACGCAGTATTTT
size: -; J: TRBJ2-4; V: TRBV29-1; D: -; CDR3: CSVQGPGSNKNIQYF; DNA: TGCAGCGTCCAGGGGCCAGGGAGTAACAAAAACATTCAGTACTTC
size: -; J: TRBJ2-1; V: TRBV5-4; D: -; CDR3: CASSPIQGDEQFF; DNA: TGTGCCAGCAGCCCCATACAGGGCGATGAGCAGTTCTTC
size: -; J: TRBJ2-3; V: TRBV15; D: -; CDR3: CATSRGGTGTDTQYF; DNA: TGTGCCACCAGCAGAGGCGGGACAGGCACAGATACGCAGTATTTT
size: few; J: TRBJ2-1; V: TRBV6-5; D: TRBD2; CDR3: CASGRGGNDEQFF; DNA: TGTGCCAGCGGGAGGGGCGGAAATGATGAGCAGTTCTTC
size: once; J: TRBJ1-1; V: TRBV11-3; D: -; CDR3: CASSRGHRTNTEAFF; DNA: TGTGCCAGCAGCAGGGGACACAGGACCAACACTGAAGCTTTCTTT
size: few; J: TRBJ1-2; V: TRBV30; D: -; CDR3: CAWNGGSGGRGYTF; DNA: TGTGCCTGGAACGGAGGATCCGGGGGACGCGGCTACACCTTC
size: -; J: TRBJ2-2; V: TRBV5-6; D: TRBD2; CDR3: CASSFRLAGVTGELFF; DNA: TGTGCCAGCAGCTTTCGACTAGCGGGAGTGACCGGGGAGCTGTTTTTT
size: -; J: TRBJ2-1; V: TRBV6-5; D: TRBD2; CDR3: CASSFRTSGGGNEQFF; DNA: TGTGCCAGCAGTTTTCGGACTAGCGGGGGGGGTAATGAGCAGTTCTTC
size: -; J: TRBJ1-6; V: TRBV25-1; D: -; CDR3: CASSAQINSPLHF; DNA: TGTGCCAGCAGTGCCCAGATTAATTCACCCCTCCACTTT
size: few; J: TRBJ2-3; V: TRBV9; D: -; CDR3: CASSVAQGDTQYF; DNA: TGTGCCAGCAGCGTAGCTCAGGGGGATACGCAGTATTTT
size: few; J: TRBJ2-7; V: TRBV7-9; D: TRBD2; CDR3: CASSFAGGRSGEQYF; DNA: TGTGCCAGCAGCTTCGCCGGCGGGAGGTCAGGCGAGCAGTACTTC
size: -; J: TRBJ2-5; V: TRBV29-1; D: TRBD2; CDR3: CGGVSTETQYF; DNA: TGCGGGGGGGTTAGCACGGAGACCCAGTACTTC
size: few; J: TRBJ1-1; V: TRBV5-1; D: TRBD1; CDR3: CASSPWTGASNTEAFF; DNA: TGCGCCAGCAGCCCTTGGACAGGAGCGTCGAACACTGAAGCTTTCTTT
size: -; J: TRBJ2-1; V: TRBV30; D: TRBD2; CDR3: CAWKAGGHEQFF; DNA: TGTGCCTGGAAGGCGGGAGGGCATGAGCAGTTCTTC
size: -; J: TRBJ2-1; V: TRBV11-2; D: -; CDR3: CASSLDGVPYNEQFF; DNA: TGTGCCAGCAGCTTAGACGGTGTCCCCTACAATGAGCAGTTCTTC
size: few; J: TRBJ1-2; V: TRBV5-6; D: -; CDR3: CASSSDPTGYGYTF; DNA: TGTGCCAGCAGCTCCGACCCGACGGGCTATGGCTACACCTTC
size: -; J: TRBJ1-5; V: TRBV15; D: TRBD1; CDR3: CATRDGTGVNQPQHF; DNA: TGTGCCACCAGGGATGGGACAGGGGTCAATCAGCCCCAGCATTTT